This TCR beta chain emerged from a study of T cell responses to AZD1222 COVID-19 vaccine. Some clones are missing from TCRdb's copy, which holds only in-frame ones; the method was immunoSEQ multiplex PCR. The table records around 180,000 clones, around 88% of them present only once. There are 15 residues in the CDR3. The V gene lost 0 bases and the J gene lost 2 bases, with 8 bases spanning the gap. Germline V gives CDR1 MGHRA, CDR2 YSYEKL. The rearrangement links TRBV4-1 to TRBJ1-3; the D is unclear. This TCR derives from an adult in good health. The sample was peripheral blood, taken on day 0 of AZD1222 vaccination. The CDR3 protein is CASSQEGSAGNTIYF. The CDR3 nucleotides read TGCGCCAGCAGCCAAGAGGGATCGGCTGGAAACACCATATATTTT.